The sequence of this T cell receptor (beta chain) was determined in a study of vaccination and CD4 T cells after COVID-19. Study-wide background: Between diagnosis and the drawing of post-COVID samples lay a median roughly 91 days (range 35 to 161). Controls used CEFX viral epitopes (positive), HIV-1 Nef peptides (negative), or no peptide. Broader study findings: In convalescent patients, 304 of 307 vaccine-specific clones were mono-reactive for SARS-CoV-2 spike.

Treatment denoted: roughly ten-day PBMC culture with coronavirus spike peptide pools or control peptides (ViraFEST assay). Germline values: CDR1 MNHEY, CDR2 SMNVEV (reference sequence). V lost 8 bases and J lost 1, with 21 bases in between. The CDR3 has 16 amino acids. This clonotype was seen more than once but under ten times. Its matching antigen is unknown. Cultured CD4+ T-cell DNA underwent Oncomine TCR Beta short-read sequencing. MiXCR, applied by TCRdb to the PCR reads, yields one record per CDR3 protein. The sample has about 17,000 distinct CDR3 sequences; 45% to 65% are singletons. This receptor was identified in a human donor who had recovered from COVID-19. Material for sequencing was CD4+ T cells from blood, cultured in vitro. The rearrangement links TRBV27 to TRBJ2-7; tentatively, D is TRBD2 (6 bases). The CDR3 region has the DNA TGTGCCAGCGGCCAAATGTTAGGACGGGGGTCCTACGAGCAGTACTTC. It specifies CASGQMLGRGSYEQYF.